A single sample gave rise to the 6 T cell receptor beta chains below, sequenced in a study of T-cell reconstitution after alpha-beta-depleted transplantation in children. As it was prepared, the TCRbeta library received unique molecular identifiers. In TCRdb, the PCR reads were re-called with MiXCR into one record per CDR3 protein. This table has about 830,000 distinct CDR3 sequences, about 15% appearing once. This specimen consisted of PBMCs, mostly from graft donor cells, obtained 360 days after TCRalphabeta/CD19-depleted stem cell transplant. All receptors derive from a male patient younger than 18 who had a stem cell transplant for acute lymphoblastic leukemia, so the T cells may come from the graft donor.

The genes are TRBV29-1 and TRBJ2-3, with TRBD2 identical over 7 bases. The CDR3 consists of 14 residues. CDR1 and CDR2 (germline): SQVTM, ANQGSEA. The ends lost 3 bases at V and 0 bases at J; junction bases unmatched: 3. DNA of the CDR3: TGCAGCGTTGACCCTAGCGGAAGCACAGATACGCAGTATTTT. Translation gives CSVDPSGSTDTQYF.

V gene TRBV20-1 combines with J gene TRBJ2-3; D is possibly TRBD1 (7 bases). The ends were cut back, 3 bases at V and 3 bases at J, with 16 bases in the middle. The CDR3 totals 15 residues. Per the germline V gene, CDR1 is DFQATT and CDR2 is SNEGSKA (reference sequence). The CDR3 nucleotides are TGCAGTGCTAGGGCAGGGGGGCTTGGGACAGATACGCAGTATTTT. Translation gives CSARAGGLGTDTQYF.

This clonotype was seen a few times. The chain couples TRBV27 to TRBJ2-1; 9 bases are shared with TRBD2. With V trimmed by 4 bases and J by 4 bases, 11 bases remained unmatched. Germline loops: CDR1 MNHEY, CDR2 SMNVEV (reference sequence). The CDR3 spans 17 residues. Here the CDR3 reads CASSSGSWTSAYNEQFF. The CDR3 DNA follows: TGTGCCAGCAGTTCAGGGTCTTGGACTAGCGCTTACAATGAGCAGTTCTTC.

The V gene is TRBV7-9, the J gene TRBJ2-1; D call uncertain. Germline V gene lookup returns CDR1 SEHNR and CDR2 FQNEAQ (reference sequence). V shed 8 bases and J shed 5 bases, with 19 bases lying between them. This CDR3 is 15 amino acids long. The CDR3, as DNA: TGTGCCAGCGTCTCTATTACTAAAACCAACAATGAGCAGTTCTTC. It encodes CASVSITKTNNEQFF.

CDR3 loop: CASGDRANEQFF. The CDR3 DNA reads as TGTGCCAGCGGGGACAGGGCCAATGAGCAGTTCTTC. This chain links TRBV5-6 with TRBJ2-1, with 9 nucleotides matching TRBD1. The germline CDR1 and CDR2 sequences are SGHDT and YYEEEE. The CDR3 runs 12 residues. The V and J ends lost 7 bases and 6 bases, in that order; junction bases with no gene match: 2. Using reference TRBV5-6 and TRBJ2-1 for the parts outside the CDR3, the full variable domain is DAGVTQSPTHLIKTRGQQVTLRCSPKSGHDTVSWYQQALGQGPQFIFQYYEEEERQRGNFPDRFSGHQFPNYSSELNVNALLLGDSALYLCASGDRANEQFFGPGTRLTVL.

This clonotype was counted only a few times. This chain links TRBV7-2 with TRBJ2-5, with D perhaps TRBD2 (6 bases). The CDR3 runs 14 residues. V was cut by 0 bases and J by 9 bases, with 14 bases left in between. Looked up from germline, CDR1 is SGHTA and CDR2 is FQGNSA. CDR3 DNA sequence: TGTGCCAGCAGCTTAGCCGGGGGTCCAAGGGCCCAGTACTTC. It specifies CASSLAGGPRAQYF. The full variable domain, with the rest looked up from reference TRBV7-2 and TRBJ2-5, is GAGVSQSPSNKVTEKGKDVELRCDPISGHTALYWYRQSLGQGLEFLIYFQGNSAPDKSGLPSDRFSAERTGGSVSTLTIQRTQQEDSAVYLCASSLAGGPRAQYFGPGTRLLVL.